The 30 T cell receptor beta chains in this list originate from one sample, sequenced in a study of brain T cells in children with intractable seizures (dated by TCRdb to 2020 to 2023). Explained via the paper, the time point label denotes: blood from clinic visit 5 months post-surgery; TSC patient then seizure free. The library was obtained by the immunoSEQ multiplex PCR assay. The clones in this table, taken by TCRdb from immuneACCESS, are in-frame only. Not every clone is retained; where verified, under half of the shortfall comes from an unresolved V gene, and the cause of the rest is unknown. Within this sample are 340,000 or so clones, with roughly 93% of them counted one time only. The ten largest account for around 5% of the sample. Sequencing used peripheral blood, obtained roughly 5 months after surgery. The receptor set was obtained from a boy in the first two years of life with tuberous sclerosis and intractable seizures.

This clone was seen more than once but under ten times. The rearrangement links TRBV12-3 or TRBV12-4 to TRBJ1-5; TRBD1 is a possible D gene (5 bases). V was cut by 4 bases and J by 5 bases, with 9 bases left in between. The CDR3 is 13 residues long. DNA of the CDR3: TGTGCCAGCAGTTCGTGGGGGGATCAGCCCCAGCATTTT. Residues: CASSSWGDQPQHF.

The chain has TRBV7-6 and TRBJ2-7; unclear D gene. Trimming shortened V by 1 base and J by 0 bases, and 10 bases separated the two germline ends. This CDR3 has 15 residues. Germline CDR1 SGHVS, CDR2 FNYEAQ. CDR3 region: CASSLEAASSYEQYF. Here the CDR3 DNA reads TGTGCCAGCAGCTTAGAGGCCGCTAGCTCCTACGAGCAGTACTTC. Based on the CDR3 plus reference TRBV7-6 and TRBJ2-7, the full variable domain is GAGVSQSPRYKVTKRGQDVALRCDPISGHVSLYWYRQALGQGPEFLTYFNYEAQQDKSGLPNDRFSAERPEGSISTLTIQRTEQRDSAMYRCASSLEAASSYEQYFGPGTRLTVT.

V is TRBV5-1 and J is TRBJ2-7; TRBD2 matches 7 bases. Trimming cost V 1 base and J 6 bases; bases outside gene matches: 7. The germline CDR1 and CDR2 sequences are SGHRS and YFSETQ. CDR3 length: 14 residues. CDR3 loop: CASSLFDPGGEQYF. DNA of the CDR3: TGCGCCAGCAGCTTGTTTGATCCGGGGGGCGAGCAGTACTTC.

This clone was seen more than once but under ten times. J is TRBJ1-6 and V is TRBV9; TRBD1 aligns across 8 bases. Trimming at V came to 5 bases and at J to 6 bases, leaving 1 base not matched to a gene. This CDR3 has 13 residues. Germline CDR1 SGDLS, CDR2 YYNGEE. The CDR3 DNA is TGTGCCAGCAGTCAGGGGGCTAATTCACCCCTCCACTTT. Its translation: CASSQGANSPLHF.

The rearrangement joins TRBV5-1 to TRBJ2-7, with a possible D match to TRBD2 (5 bases). CDR1 and CDR2 from the germline V gene are SGHRS and YFSETQ. The CDR3 loop spans 12 amino acids. The germline V and J ends were trimmed by 5 bases and 0 bases, with 6 bases remaining between them. This chain's CDR3 is CASSRDSYEQYF. DNA for the CDR3: TGCGCCAGCAGTCGGGACTCCTACGAGCAGTACTTC.

J is TRBJ2-5 and V is TRBV11-2; a possible D gene is TRBD2 (5 bases). The germline V gene has CDR1 SGHAT and CDR2 FQNNGV. The V gene lost 5 bases and the J gene lost 2 bases, with 18 bases spanning the gap. CDR3 length: 16 amino acids. CDR3 coding DNA: TGTGCCAGCAGCCCCCGCCCACTAGTATTTCAAGAGACCCAGTACTTC. Its translation: CASSPRPLVFQETQYF.

For the CDR3, the DNA is TGCGCCAGCAGCGTGGGACAGGGGGTCTACGAGCAGTACTTC. This codes for CASSVGQGVYEQYF. V and J are TRBV5-1 and TRBJ2-7, with 11 bases fitting TRBD1. The V gene end was trimmed by 4 bases and the J gene end by 3 bases; junction bases not matched to a gene: 3. This CDR3 is 14 amino acids long. The germline V gene has CDR1 SGHRS and CDR2 YFSETQ.

The chain joins TRBV7-3 to TRBJ2-2; 11 bases align to TRBD2. Germline V lookup: CDR1 SGHTA, CDR2 FQGTGA. This CDR3 is built from 19 residues. The V gene end was trimmed by 5 bases and the J gene end by 5 bases; junction bases not matched to a gene: 16. CDR3: CASSRTNIGTSGRTGELFF. The CDR3 DNA reads TGTGCCAGCAGCCGTACGAATATTGGGACTAGCGGCCGAACCGGGGAGCTGTTTTTT.

This clone was found once. The chain combines TRBV5-1 with TRBJ2-2, with TRBD1 as a possible D gene (6 bases). V lost 6 bases, J lost 1 base, and 10 bases lay in between. The germline gives CDR1 SGHRS, CDR2 YFSETQ. The CDR3 extends over 14 amino acids. CDR3 amino acids: CASTLTGNTGELFF. CDR3 nucleotide sequence: TGCGCCAGCACTCTGACAGGGAACACCGGGGAGCTGTTTTTT.

The chain links TRBV19 to TRBJ2-2, with no clear D. Per the germline V gene, CDR1 is LNHDA and CDR2 is SQIVND (reference sequence). The length of the CDR3 is 13 residues. The ends were cut back, 3 bases at V and 6 bases at J, with 8 bases in the middle. CDR3 residues: CASSIPNPGELFF. As DNA, the CDR3 is TGTGCCAGTAGTATTCCTAACCCCGGGGAGCTGTTTTTT.

The chain is built from TRBV7-3 and TRBJ1-5, with TRBD1 matching 10 bases. From germline, CDR1 is SGHTA and CDR2 FQGTGA. The CDR3 loop spans 19 amino acids. Unmatched junction bases numbered 20, after V lost 3 bases and J lost 9 bases. This chain's CDR3 is CASSFFSGNGTGAYLPQHF. For the CDR3, the DNA is TGTGCCAGCAGCTTTTTCTCGGGAAACGGGACAGGGGCATATCTGCCCCAGCATTTT.

The genes are TRBV6-4 and TRBJ2-3; D is unclear. V was trimmed by 3 bases and J by 6 bases, leaving 10 bases between them. Germline V gene sequence: CDR1 MRHNA, CDR2 SNTAGT. CDR3 length: 13 amino acids. The CDR3, as DNA: TGTGCCAGCAGTGAGAGTGACCCGGATACGCAGTATTTT. Encoded protein: CASSESDPDTQYF.

The chain is built from TRBV7-2 and TRBJ1-1; 8 nucleotides agree with TRBD1. Germline CDR1 SGHTA, CDR2 FQGNSA. V lost 1 base and J lost 7; bases outside the gene matches: 5. This CDR3 has 14 amino acids. Here the CDR3 DNA reads TGTGCCAGCAGCTTAGGGACAGGGCCGCGTGAAGCTTTCTTT. This encodes CASSLGTGPREAFF.

The V gene is TRBV12-3 or TRBV12-4, the J gene TRBJ2-5; D remains unclear. With 8 bases removed from V and 0 bases from J, the gap between germline ends came to 4 bases. CDR3 size: 11 residues. The CDR3: CASSYQETQYF. The CDR3 DNA sequence: TGTGCCAGCTCGTACCAAGAGACCCAGTACTTC.

The chain couples TRBV5-6 to TRBJ2-7, with 8 bases identical to TRBD1. V shed 4 bases and J 7 bases; nucleotides not matched to a gene: 10. The CDR3 is made up of 14 amino acids. CDR1 is SGHDT, CDR2 YYEEEE, per germline. The CDR3 region is CASSLLQGELEQYF. The DNA for the CDR3 is TGTGCCAGCAGCCTATTACAGGGGGAGTTGGAGCAGTACTTC.

This chain connects TRBV6-1 to TRBJ2-4; TRBD1 might be the D (5 bases). The V end was cut by 4 bases, the J end by 3 bases, with 19 bases between. The CDR3 is 17 amino acids. Germline V gene data show CDR1 as MNHNS and CDR2 as SASEGT. The DNA for the CDR3 is TGTGCCAGCAGTGCCTCAGCGCTAGGGGTTGACAAAAACATTCAGTACTTC. Amino acid sequence: CASSASALGVDKNIQYF.

CDR3 coding DNA: TGCGCCAGCAGCTTGGGGGGGACAGCAACTAATGAAAAACTGTTTTTT. Protein: CASSLGGTATNEKLFF. This rearrangement joins TRBV5-1 to TRBJ1-4; 7 bases line up with TRBD1. The V segment lost 0 bases and the J segment 0 bases; nucleotides outside the gene matches: 2. Germline V gives CDR1 SGHRS, CDR2 YFSETQ. The CDR3 covers 16 residues.

The chain has TRBV20-1 and TRBJ2-3, with D maybe TRBD2 (5 bases). V lost 3 bases and J lost 0, with 7 bases in between. The CDR3 sequence is 13 residues long. From germline, CDR1 is DFQATT and CDR2 SNEGSKA (reference sequence). CDR3 coding DNA: TGCAGTGCTAGTGGCGGGAGCACAGATACGCAGTATTTT. Protein sequence: CSASGGSTDTQYF.

This chain links TRBV11-1 with TRBJ2-1; D gene unclear. The CDR3 totals 12 residues. V was shortened by 4 bases and J by 7 bases, with 8 bases between the two germline ends. Germline CDR1 reads SGHAT; CDR2 reads FQDESV (reference sequence). The CDR3 bases are TGTGCCAGCAGCTCGATTGGAAATGAGCAGTTCTTC. It encodes CASSSIGNEQFF.

The rearrangement uses TRBV5-5 and TRBJ2-5, with 8 bases matching TRBD1. V lost 5 bases to trimming and J lost 1 base; unmatched junction nucleotides: 1. Germline CDR1 SGHKS, CDR2 YYEKEE (reference sequence). CDR3 length: 13 residues. In DNA form, the CDR3 reads TGTGCCAGCAGGACAGGGGCCCAAGAGACCCAGTACTTC. Translating gives CASRTGAQETQYF.

The V call is TRBV6-5, the J call TRBJ2-1, with 8 nucleotides matching TRBD2. J lost 7 bases, V lost 8 bases, and 10 bases had no gene match. There are 14 residues in the CDR3. Germline CDR1 reads MNHEY; CDR2 reads SVGAGI. This CDR3 is CASPTGGFSNEQFF. Written as DNA, the CDR3 is TGTGCCAGCCCAACGGGAGGGTTCAGTAATGAGCAGTTCTTC.

V gene TRBV6-6 combines with J gene TRBJ2-7; no firm D call. Germline loops: CDR1 MNHNY, CDR2 SVGAGI (reference sequence). This CDR3 spans 13 amino acids. Trimming stripped 2 bases from V and 4 bases from J, with 9 bases between. DNA of the CDR3: TGTGCCAGCAGTTACGTCCCGAGTTACGAGCAGTACTTC. Protein product: CASSYVPSYEQYF.

The V call is TRBV2, the J call TRBJ1-2, with D possibly matching TRBD1 (6 bases). V lost 8 bases to trimming and J lost 4 bases, with 11 bases between them. The CDR3 consists of 12 residues. Germline CDR1 SNHLY, CDR2 FYNNEI. In DNA form, the CDR3 reads TGTGCCAGCCCAGGGGTCGGCTATGGCTACACCTTC. This translates into CASPGVGYGYTF.

V usage is TRBV2 and J usage is TRBJ2-3; 9 bases fit TRBD2. Germline trimming cut 5 bases from V and 4 bases from J; bases unmatched to any gene: 7. Per germline, CDR1 SNHLY and CDR2 FYNNEI. The CDR3 has 15 residues. The DNA for the CDR3 is TGTGCCAGCAGTTTTAGCGGGAGCCGGGCAGATACGCAGTATTTT. Encoded protein: CASSFSGSRADTQYF.

V gene TRBV20-1 combines with J gene TRBJ1-6; weak D call: TRBD1 (6 bases). V was trimmed by 3 bases and J by 3 bases, leaving 12 bases between them. The length of the CDR3 is 15 residues. Germline CDR1 DFQATT, CDR2 SNEGSKA (reference sequence). The CDR3, as DNA: TGCAGTGCTAGTACTACAGGGAACTATAATTCACCCCTCCACTTT. It codes for CSASTTGNYNSPLHF.

The genes are TRBV10-3 and TRBJ2-5; D call uncertain. V was cut by 2 bases and J by 1 base, with 11 bases left in between. This CDR3 is 15 amino acids long. In germline, CDR1 is ENHRY, CDR2 SYGVKD. The CDR3 DNA reads TGTGCCATCAGTGAGGCGTCAGGACCCCAAGAGACCCAGTACTTC. Amino acids: CAISEASGPQETQYF.

The V and J genes are TRBV5-6 and TRBJ2-3; D possibly corresponds to TRBD1 (5 bases). CDR3 length: 15 amino acids. Between the trimmed V and J ends, which lost 2 bases and 5 bases, there was a span of 15 bases. Germline V lookup: CDR1 SGHDT, CDR2 YYEEEE. CDR3 amino acids: CASSFRLERGDTQYF. CDR3 in DNA: TGTGCCAGCAGCTTTAGATTAGAAAGGGGAGATACGCAGTATTTT.

The CDR3 spells CASSQEIGDGYGYTF. Here the CDR3 DNA reads TGTGCCAGCAGCCAAGAAATTGGGGATGGCTATGGCTACACCTTC. The chain couples TRBV14 to TRBJ1-2; D gene uncertain. The CDR3 has 15 residues. V was pared by 0 bases and J by 4 bases, with 12 bases between. Germline V gene data show CDR1 as SGHDN and CDR2 as FVKESK.

On this clone: Within the sample, other DNA sequences also encode this same CDR3. J is TRBJ1-1 and V is TRBV7-3; D might be TRBD1 (6 bases). Germline V gene sequence: CDR1 SGHTA, CDR2 FQGTGA. Trimming stripped 1 base from V and 4 bases from J, with 10 bases between. The CDR3 has 14 residues. As DNA, the CDR3 is TGTGCCAGCAGCTTAATAGGGGGAGGCACTGAAGCTTTCTTT. This codes for CASSLIGGGTEAFF.

The gene calls are TRBV3-1 (or the pseudogene TRBV3-2) and TRBJ2-1, with 11 bases that match TRBD2. The CDR3 is made up of 18 amino acids. Germline lookup yields CDR1 LGHDT and CDR2 YNNKEL (reference sequence). The V gene end was trimmed by 4 bases and the J gene end by 0 bases; junction bases not matched to a gene: 8. The CDR3 nucleotides read TGTGCCAGCAGCCCCGGGACTAGCGGCCTCAGCTCCTACAATGAGCAGTTCTTC. Encoded protein: CASSPGTSGLSSYNEQFF.